These 2 T cell receptor beta chains originate from one sample sequenced in a study of blood T cell repertoires in COVID-19. Data came from immunoSEQ multiplex PCR; TCRdb stores just in-frame clones and leaves some out. The repertoire holds fewer than 150,000 clones, with approximately 80% as singletons. The sequenced material came from peripheral blood. The receptors stem from a human donor in a cohort sampled during active COVID-19.

The chain is built from TRBV5-6 and TRBJ1-6, with TRBD1 identical over 9 bases. CDR1 is SGHDT and CDR2 is YYEEEE in the germline V gene. The CDR3 consists of 19 residues. Trimming at V came to 2 bases and at J to 0 bases, leaving 9 bases not matched to a gene. DNA of the CDR3: TGTGCCAGCAGCTTTACAGGGGGCCCTAGGAGCTCCTATAATTCACCCCTCCACTTT. This translates into CASSFTGGPRSSYNSPLHF.

V gene TRBV11-2 combines with J gene TRBJ2-7; 9 bases agree with TRBD1. Germline lookup yields CDR1 SGHAT and CDR2 FQNNGV. The CDR3 is 15 amino acids. After removal of 6 bases from V and 2 bases from J, the junction contained 8 bases not matched to a gene. The CDR3 nucleotides are TGTGCCAGCAGGAACTGGGGACAGGGAGCCTACGAGCAGTACTTC. Translation gives CASRNWGQGAYEQYF.